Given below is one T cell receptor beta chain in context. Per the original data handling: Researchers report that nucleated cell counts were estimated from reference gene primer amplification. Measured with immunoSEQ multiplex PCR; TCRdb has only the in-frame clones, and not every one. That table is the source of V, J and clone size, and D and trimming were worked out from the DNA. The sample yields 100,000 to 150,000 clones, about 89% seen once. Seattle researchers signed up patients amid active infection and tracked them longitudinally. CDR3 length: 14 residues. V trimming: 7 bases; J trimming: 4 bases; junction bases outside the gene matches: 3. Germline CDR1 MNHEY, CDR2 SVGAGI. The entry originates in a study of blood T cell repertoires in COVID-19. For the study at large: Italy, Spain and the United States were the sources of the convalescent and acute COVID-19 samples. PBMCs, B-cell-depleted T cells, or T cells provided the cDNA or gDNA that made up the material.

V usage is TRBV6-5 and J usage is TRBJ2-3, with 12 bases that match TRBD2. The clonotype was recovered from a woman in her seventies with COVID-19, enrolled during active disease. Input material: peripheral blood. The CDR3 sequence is CASKLAGGADTQYF. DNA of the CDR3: TGTGCCAGCAAACTAGCGGGGGGCGCAGATACGCAGTATTTT.